The 2 T cell receptor beta chains below come from one sample, sequenced in a study of T cells in Graves' hyperthyroidism and ophthalmopathy. Amplified regions were TCR beta CDR3 sequences from RNA transcripts. First-round RT-PCR with HTBI primers amplified the TCR CDR3 region. TCRdb re-called the multiplex PCR reads with MiXCR, one entry per CDR3 protein. The sample carries about 380,000 distinct CDR3 sequences, roughly 14% recorded once. Sequenced sample: blood. These TCRs come from a woman in her sixties with Graves' hyperthyroidism.

In this sample, this clonotype turned up many times. At one end the junction does not follow the germline gene, possibly because of a read error. The chain recombines TRBV18 with TRBJ1-1; TRBD1 aligns across 7 bases. Germline V gene sequence: CDR1 KGHSH, CDR2 LQKENI. CDR3 length: 16 residues. CDR3 region: CASAPLKGAGDTEAFF. DNA for the CDR3: TGTGCCAGCGCACCGTTAAAGGGGGCGGGGGACACTGAAGCTTTCTTT.

The sample holds many counts of this clonotype. The rearrangement links TRBV24-1 to TRBJ2-3, with 7 bases matching TRBD2. V lost 1 base, J lost 6 bases, and 9 bases stayed unmatched. The germline V gene encodes CDR1 KGHDR and CDR2 SFDVKD. CDR3 length equals 16 residues. The DNA for the CDR3 is TGTGCCACCAGTGATTTCGGAGCGGGAATTTCGGATACGCAGTATTTT. Translated: CATSDFGAGISDTQYF.